The 28 T cell receptor beta chains below come from one sample, sequenced in a study of PD-1 blockade in classical Hodgkin lymphoma. The assay was immunoSEQ multiplex PCR, and TCRdb's table has in-frame clones only and misses some. The table shows about 28,000 clones, with 70% to 85% occurring only once. Time point indicated: cycle 4 day 1 (C4D1), after 6 weeks of nivolumab. Relapse after autologous stem cell transplantation occurred in every patient, and brentuximab vedotin exposure varied. It was by magnetic negative selection that CD4+ T cells were purified from thawed PBMCs. This sample comprised CD4+ T cells from blood, obtained before the fourth cycle of nivolumab. These receptors came from a human donor with classical Hodgkin lymphoma.

This rearrangement joins TRBV27 to TRBJ2-7; D might be TRBD2 (7 bases). Germline V CDR1 and CDR2: MNHEY, SMNVEV (reference sequence). The CDR3 is 16 residues long. The V end was cut by 5 bases, the J end by 6 bases, with 23 bases between. The CDR3 DNA reads TGTGCCAGCAGTCCCCGGTCACCCCGGGGGGCATTCGAGCAGTACTTC. Translation: CASSPRSPRGAFEQYF.

J is TRBJ2-3 and V is TRBV5-1; D call uncertain. Germline V CDR1 and CDR2: SGHRS, YFSETQ. The CDR3 consists of 16 residues. With 0 bases removed from V and 3 bases from J, the gap between germline ends came to 14 bases. CDR3 residues: CASSLAQPLLTDTQYF. DNA for the CDR3: TGCGCCAGCAGCTTGGCCCAGCCTCTGCTAACAGATACGCAGTATTTT. Supplemented by reference TRBV5-1 and TRBJ2-3, the full variable domain reads KAGVTQTPRYLIKTRGQQVTLSCSPISGHRSVSWYQQTPGQGLQFLFEYFSETQRNKGNFPGRFSGRQFSNSRSEMNVSTLELGDSALYLCASSLAQPLLTDTQYFGPGTRLTVL.

The rearrangement links TRBV23-1 to TRBJ1-2; 8 positions agree with TRBD1. Being an ORF, TRBV23-1 has a function that is uncertain. Unmatched junction bases numbered 17, after V lost 0 bases and J lost 5 bases. The CDR3 is 19 residues long. CDR3 sequence (DNA): TGCGCCAGCAGTCAATCGTGTAGTTCTGGACAGGGTACCTTGTATGGCTACACCTTC. The encoded protein is CASSQSCSSGQGTLYGYTF.

The chain recombines TRBV18 with TRBJ2-3; D is perhaps TRBD2 (6 bases). Germline V gene data show CDR1 as KGHSH and CDR2 as LQKENI. V shed 0 bases and J shed 10 bases, with 17 bases lying between them. The CDR3 sequence is 15 residues long. CDR3 sequence (DNA): TGTGCCAGCTCACCACCGGCTGGGGGGTGGTCTGCGCAGTATTTT. Its translation: CASSPPAGGWSAQYF.

V and J are TRBV7-2 and TRBJ1-2; tentative D call: TRBD1 (5 bases). Trimming pared 3 bases from V and 5 bases from J, leaving 7 bases between. There are 12 residues in the CDR3. Germline V lookup: CDR1 SGHTA, CDR2 FQGNSA. The CDR3 is CASSLGGYGYTF. The CDR3 bases are TGTGCCAGCAGCTTGGGGGGGTATGGCTACACCTTC.

The chain employs TRBV5-1 and TRBJ2-3, with D maybe TRBD2 (6 bases). The CDR3 has 16 residues. Germline CDR1 SGHRS, CDR2 YFSETQ. The ends were cut back, 0 bases at V and 0 bases at J, with 11 bases in the middle. This CDR3 reads CASSLGRAGSTDTQYF. DNA of the CDR3: TGCGCCAGCAGCTTGGGACGTGCGGGGAGCACAGATACGCAGTATTTT. The full variable domain, rest sourced from reference TRBV5-1 and TRBJ2-3, is KAGVTQTPRYLIKTRGQQVTLSCSPISGHRSVSWYQQTPGQGLQFLFEYFSETQRNKGNFPGRFSGRQFSNSRSEMNVSTLELGDSALYLCASSLGRAGSTDTQYFGPGTRLTVL.

V and J are TRBV30 and TRBJ2-4; D is ambiguous. V shed 1 base and J shed 9 bases, with 16 bases lying between them. Germline-derived CDR1 and CDR2 are GTSNPN and SVGIG (reference sequence). This CDR3 comprises 14 residues. The CDR3 loop is CAWSGSARQSIQYF. In nucleotides, the CDR3 is TGTGCCTGGAGTGGATCGGCGAGACAAAGCATTCAGTACTTC.

The chain couples TRBV6-5 to TRBJ2-3; 7 nucleotides line up with TRBD1. This CDR3 spans 15 amino acids. Germline CDR1 is MNHEY and CDR2 is SVGAGI. Germline trimming cut 0 bases from V and 6 bases from J; bases unmatched to any gene: 6. The CDR3 here is CASSYSAGGWDTQYF. In DNA form, the CDR3 reads TGTGCCAGCAGTTACTCGGCAGGGGGATGGGATACGCAGTATTTT.

This chain connects TRBV5-4 to TRBJ2-3, with D maybe TRBD2 (7 bases). V dropped 6 bases and J dropped 3 bases, with 17 bases sitting between them. The CDR3 extends over 15 amino acids. The germline gives CDR1 SGHNT, CDR2 YYREEE (reference sequence). CDR3 sequence (DNA): TGTGCCAGCACCCGAGGGGGGGGAGTAACAGATACGCAGTATTTT. It translates to CASTRGGGVTDTQYF.

This chain links TRBV5-1 with TRBJ2-1, with TRBD2 matching 11 bases. With V trimmed by 0 bases and J by 12 bases, 8 bases remained unmatched. This CDR3 spans 15 amino acids. Germline-derived CDR1 and CDR2 are SGHRS and YFSETQ. CDR3 nucleotide sequence: TGCGCCAGCAGCTTGGATAGCGGGGGGGCGAAGGGGCAGTTCTTC. Translated: CASSLDSGGAKGQFF.

The sample holds one count of this clone. The CDR3 protein is CASSFRGNTGELFF. CDR3 bases: TGTGCCAGCAGCTTTCGGGGGAACACCGGGGAGCTGTTTTTT. The chain combines TRBV11-2 with TRBJ2-2, with D tentatively TRBD2 (5 bases). The CDR3 is 14 amino acids. The germline V gene encodes CDR1 SGHAT and CDR2 FQNNGV. V lost 3 bases to trimming and J lost 1 base, with 6 bases between them.

This chain links TRBV4-2 with TRBJ1-5, with TRBD1 matching 7 bases. Per the germline V gene, CDR1 is LGHNA and CDR2 is YNFKEQ. The V and J ends lost 0 bases and 2 bases, in that order; junction bases with no gene match: 4. The CDR3 is made up of 16 amino acids. The CDR3, as DNA: TGTGCCAGCAGCCAAGATGGTGGGACAGGCAATCAGCCCCAGCATTTT. This codes for CASSQDGGTGNQPQHF.

The chain joins TRBV11-2 to TRBJ1-1; 9 bases line up with TRBD1. V trimming: 5 bases; J trimming: 5 bases; junction bases outside the gene matches: 9. The CDR3 has 15 residues. In germline, CDR1 is SGHAT, CDR2 FQNNGV. CDR3 in DNA: TGTGCCAGCAGCGCTTCCCGGGACAGGGTGACTGAAGCTTTCTTT. As protein: CASSASRDRVTEAFF.

The table lists this clone with a few counts. The chain combines TRBV18 with TRBJ1-4; TRBD1 is a possible D gene (6 bases). Per the germline V gene, CDR1 is KGHSH and CDR2 is LQKENI. V was clipped by 7 bases and J by 4 bases, with 10 bases between them. CDR3 length: 13 residues. The CDR3 DNA sequence: TGTGCCAGCTATGGACAGCTTAATGAAAAACTGTTTTTT. Its translation: CASYGQLNEKLFF.

The rearrangement uses TRBV7-6 and TRBJ1-5, with TRBD1 matching over 7 bases. The V and J ends lost 5 bases and 3 bases, in that order; junction bases with no gene match: 4. This CDR3 region has 14 residues. The germline gives CDR1 SGHVS, CDR2 FNYEAQ. CDR3 DNA sequence: TGTGCCAGCAGCGACAGGGAGGTCAATCAGCCCCAGCATTTT. It codes for CASSDREVNQPQHF.

The V gene is TRBV5-1, the J gene TRBJ1-6, with 8 bases identical to TRBD1. CDR3 length: 16 amino acids. The V and J ends lost 3 bases and 0 bases, in that order; junction bases with no gene match: 2. The V gene's germline CDR1 is SGHRS and CDR2 YFSETQ. The CDR3 nucleotides are TGCGCCAGCAGCTCGGACAGGGCCTCCTATAATTCACCCCTCCACTTT. It codes for CASSSDRASYNSPLHF. The whole variable domain, remainder taken from reference TRBV5-1 and TRBJ1-6, is KAGVTQTPRYLIKTRGQQVTLSCSPISGHRSVSWYQQTPGQGLQFLFEYFSETQRNKGNFPGRFSGRQFSNSRSEMNVSTLELGDSALYLCASSSDRASYNSPLHFGNGTRLTVT.

The chain links TRBV5-6 to TRBJ2-5; TRBD1 matches at 7 bases. The length of the CDR3 is 15 residues. Germline lookup yields CDR1 SGHDT and CDR2 YYEEEE. J lost 2 bases, V lost 2 bases, and 6 bases had no gene match. The CDR3 sequence: CASSFRQGLQETQYF. CDR3 bases: TGTGCCAGCAGCTTTCGACAGGGTCTTCAAGAGACCCAGTACTTC.

J is TRBJ2-3 and V is TRBV28, with 14 bases fitting TRBD2. J gave up 4 bases and V 6 bases, and 9 bases lay outside the gene matches. This CDR3 contains 17 residues. Germline CDR1 and CDR2: MDHEN and SYDVKM. DNA for the CDR3: TGTGCCAGCAGACCAGGGACTAGCGGGAGCAGGCCAGATACGCAGTATTTT. Encoded protein: CASRPGTSGSRPDTQYF.

This chain uses TRBV6-5 with TRBJ1-2; D is ambiguous. Germline CDR1 is MNHEY and CDR2 is SVGAGI. The length of the CDR3 is 12 residues. Between the trimmed V and J ends, which lost 4 bases and 2 bases, there was a span of 5 bases. CDR3 region: CASSSQNYGYTF. The CDR3 coding sequence is TGTGCCAGCAGTTCCCAAAACTATGGCTACACCTTC.

This rearrangement joins TRBV4-1 to TRBJ1-5; a possible D gene is TRBD1 (5 bases). This CDR3 contains 16 residues. Looked up from germline, CDR1 is MGHRA and CDR2 is YSYEKL. V lost 3 bases, J lost 2 bases, and 14 bases lay in between. The CDR3 reads CASSQVSRVGNQPQHF. The CDR3 DNA sequence: TGCGCCAGCAGCCAGGTATCCAGGGTCGGCAATCAGCCCCAGCATTTT.

Here the CDR3 reads CASRPRLAGEETQYF. As DNA, the CDR3 is TGTGCCAGCAGACCGAGACTAGCGGGAGAAGAGACCCAGTACTTC. The J gene is TRBJ2-5, the V gene TRBV7-2; 12 bases line up with TRBD2. CDR1 is SGHTA, CDR2 FQGNSA, per germline. The CDR3 loop spans 15 amino acids. The V segment lost 6 bases and the J segment 3 bases; nucleotides outside the gene matches: 5.

V and J are TRBV7-3 and TRBJ2-3; D gene ambiguous. V was clipped by 2 bases and J by 2 bases, with 14 bases between them. This CDR3 has 16 residues. Germline CDR1 reads SGHTA; CDR2 reads FQGTGA. The CDR3 is CASSLSVATDTDTQYF. CDR3 DNA: TGTGCCAGCAGCTTATCGGTGGCTACAGACACAGATACGCAGTATTTT.

The chain joins TRBV19 to TRBJ1-1; D ambiguous. Looked up from germline, CDR1 is LNHDA and CDR2 is SQIVND (reference sequence). This CDR3 has 12 residues. Deletions cut 5 bases from V and 3 bases from J, with 7 bases between. Written as DNA, the CDR3 is TGTGCCAGTAGTCTTCGGTACACTGAAGCTTTCTTT. Translating gives CASSLRYTEAFF.

The rearrangement links TRBV7-2 to TRBJ2-3; 9 positions agree with TRBD2. In germline, CDR1 is SGHTA, CDR2 FQGNSA. Trimming at V came to 5 bases and at J to 4 bases, leaving 10 bases not matched to a gene. This CDR3 comprises 16 residues. The CDR3 protein is CASSTGLLAGSDTQYF. The DNA of the CDR3 is TGTGCCAGCAGCACAGGTCTACTAGCGGGTTCAGATACGCAGTATTTT.

This rearrangement joins TRBV2 to TRBJ2-7; no clear D. The germline CDR1 and CDR2 sequences are SNHLY and FYNNEI. V was clipped by 4 bases and J by 6 bases, with 7 bases between them. The CDR3 loop spans 11 amino acids. CDR3 bases: TGTGCCAGCAGTGGCTGGACCGAGCAGTACTTC. Translation: CASSGWTEQYF.

CDR3 in amino acids: CASSIRGDETQYF. The CDR3, as DNA: TGTGCCAGTAGTATCCGGGGGGATGAGACCCAGTACTTC. The V call is TRBV19, the J call TRBJ2-5; 7 bases agree with TRBD2. The junction had 3 bases not matched to a gene; V was cut back by 3 bases and J by 5 bases. The germline gives CDR1 LNHDA, CDR2 SQIVND (reference sequence). CDR3 length: 13 amino acids.

The chain joins TRBV7-3 to TRBJ2-1, with D tentatively TRBD2 (5 bases). Trimming removed 5 bases at V and 5 bases at J, with 10 bases between. Looked up from germline, CDR1 is SGHTA and CDR2 is FQGTGA. The CDR3 contains 13 residues. The CDR3 region has the DNA TGTGCCAGCAGCGGAACTAGGGACAATGAGCAGTTCTTC. Amino acid sequence: CASSGTRDNEQFF.

This sequence joins TRBV2 and TRBJ1-6; D unresolved. The CDR3 contains 12 residues. Deletions cut 7 bases from V and 8 bases from J, with 9 bases between. The V gene's germline CDR1 is SNHLY and CDR2 FYNNEI. The CDR3 is CASTPLYSPLHF. The CDR3 DNA reads TGTGCCAGCACTCCGTTGTATTCACCCCTCCACTTT.